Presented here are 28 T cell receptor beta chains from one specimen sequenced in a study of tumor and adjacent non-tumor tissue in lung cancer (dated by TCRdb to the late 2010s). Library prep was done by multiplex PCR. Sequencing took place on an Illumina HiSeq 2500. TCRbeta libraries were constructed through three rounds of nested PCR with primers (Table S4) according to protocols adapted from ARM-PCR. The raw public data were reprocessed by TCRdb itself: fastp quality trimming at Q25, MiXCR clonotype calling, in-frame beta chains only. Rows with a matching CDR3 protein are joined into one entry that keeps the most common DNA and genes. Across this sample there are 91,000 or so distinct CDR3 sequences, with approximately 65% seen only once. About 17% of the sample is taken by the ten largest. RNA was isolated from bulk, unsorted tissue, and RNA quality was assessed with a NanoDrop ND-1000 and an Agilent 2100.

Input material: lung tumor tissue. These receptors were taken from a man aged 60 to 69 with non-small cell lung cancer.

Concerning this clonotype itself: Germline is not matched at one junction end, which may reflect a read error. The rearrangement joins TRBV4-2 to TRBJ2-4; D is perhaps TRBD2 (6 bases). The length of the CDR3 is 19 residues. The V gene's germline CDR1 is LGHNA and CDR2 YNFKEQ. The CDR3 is CPSSQAQVSGSLAKNIQYF. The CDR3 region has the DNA TGTCCCAGCAGCCAAGCGCAGGTTAGCGGATCGTTAGCCAAAAATATTCAGTACTTC.

CDR3 in amino acids: CASSFRTHEKLFF. CDR3 sequence (DNA): TGTGCCAGCAGCTTTAGGACTCATGAAAAACTGTTTTTT. The gene calls are TRBV7-6 and TRBJ1-4; D call uncertain. The CDR3 spans 13 residues. V was shortened by 3 bases and J by 6 bases, with 8 bases between the two germline ends. The V gene's germline CDR1 is SGHVS and CDR2 FNYEAQ.

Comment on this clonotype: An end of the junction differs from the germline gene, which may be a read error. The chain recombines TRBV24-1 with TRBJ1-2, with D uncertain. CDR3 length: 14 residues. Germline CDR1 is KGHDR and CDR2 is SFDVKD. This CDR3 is CANSDVDTHGGYTF. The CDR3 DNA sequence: TGTGCCAACAGTGATGTTGACACCCATGGTGGCTACACCTTC.

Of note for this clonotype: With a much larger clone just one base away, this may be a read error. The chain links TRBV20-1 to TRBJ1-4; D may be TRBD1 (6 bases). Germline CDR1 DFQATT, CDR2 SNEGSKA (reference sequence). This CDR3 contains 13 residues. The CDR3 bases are TGCAGTGCTTGGACAGCAACTGATGAAAAACTGTTTTTT. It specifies CSAWTATDEKLFF.

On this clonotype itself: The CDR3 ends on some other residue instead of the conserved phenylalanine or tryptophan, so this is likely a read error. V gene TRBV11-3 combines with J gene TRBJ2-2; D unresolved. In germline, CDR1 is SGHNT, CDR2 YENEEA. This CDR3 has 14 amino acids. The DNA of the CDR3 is TGTGTCAGTAGCTCCGTCCGCGGTGGCGGGGAGCTGTTTTCT. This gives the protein CVSSSVRGGGELFS.

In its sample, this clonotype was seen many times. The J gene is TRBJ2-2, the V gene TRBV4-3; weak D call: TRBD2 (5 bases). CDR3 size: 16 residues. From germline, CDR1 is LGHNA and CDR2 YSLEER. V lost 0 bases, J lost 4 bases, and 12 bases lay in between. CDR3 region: CASSQERAAGTGELFF. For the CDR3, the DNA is TGCGCCAGCAGCCAAGAAAGGGCCGCGGGCACCGGGGAGCTGTTTTTT.

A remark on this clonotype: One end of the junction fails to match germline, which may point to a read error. The CDR3 region has the DNA TGTGCCAGAAGTGAACTAGCGTCAGGTACAGATACGCAGTATTTT. Translated: CARSELASGTDTQYF. The chain recombines TRBV2 with TRBJ2-3; 7 nucleotides line up with TRBD2. The germline CDR1 and CDR2 sequences are SNHLY and FYNNEI. This CDR3 has 15 residues. The full variable domain, with the rest looked up from reference TRBV2 and TRBJ2-3, is EPEVTQTPSHQVTQMGQEVILRCVPISNHLYFYWYRQILGQKVEFLVSFYNNEISEKSEIFDDQFSVERPDGSNFTLKIRSTKLEDSAMYFCARSELASGTDTQYFGPGTRLTVL.

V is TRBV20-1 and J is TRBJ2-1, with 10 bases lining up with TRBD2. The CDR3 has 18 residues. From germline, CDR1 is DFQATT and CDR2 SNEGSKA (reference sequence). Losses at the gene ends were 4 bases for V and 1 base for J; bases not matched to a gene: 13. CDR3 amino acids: CSAKGGSGRTGSYNEQFF. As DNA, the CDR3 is TGCAGTGCTAAAGGGGGTAGCGGGAGGACCGGATCCTACAATGAGCAGTTCTTC.

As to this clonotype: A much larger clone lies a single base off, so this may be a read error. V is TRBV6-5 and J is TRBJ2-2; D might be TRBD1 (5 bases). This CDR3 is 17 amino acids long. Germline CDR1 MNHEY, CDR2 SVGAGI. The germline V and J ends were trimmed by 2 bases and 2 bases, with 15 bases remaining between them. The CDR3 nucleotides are TGTGCCAGCAGTTACAGATTGACAAGGGGAAACACCGGGGAGCTGTTTTTT. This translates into CASSYRLTRGNTGELFF.

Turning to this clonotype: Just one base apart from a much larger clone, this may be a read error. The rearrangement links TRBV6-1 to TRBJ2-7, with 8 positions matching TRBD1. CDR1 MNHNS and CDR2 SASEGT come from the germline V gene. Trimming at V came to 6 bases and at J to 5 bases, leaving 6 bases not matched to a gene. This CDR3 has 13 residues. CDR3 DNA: TGTGCCAGCAGCCGGGACAGGCGGCACGAGCAGTACTTC. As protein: CASSRDRRHEQYF.

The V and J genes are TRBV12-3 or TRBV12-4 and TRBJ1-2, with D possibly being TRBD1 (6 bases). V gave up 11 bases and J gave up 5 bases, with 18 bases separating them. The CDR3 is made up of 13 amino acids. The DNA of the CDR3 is TGTGCCTGTAGGGACACCTCAGGGTATGGCTACACCTTC. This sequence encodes CACRDTSGYGYTF.

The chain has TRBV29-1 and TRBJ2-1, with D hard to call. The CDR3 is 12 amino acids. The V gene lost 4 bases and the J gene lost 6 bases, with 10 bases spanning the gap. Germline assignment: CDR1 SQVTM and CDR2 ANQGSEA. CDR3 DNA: TGCAGCGTTGTGTATAGGATCAATGAGCAGTTCTTC. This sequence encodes CSVVYRINEQFF.

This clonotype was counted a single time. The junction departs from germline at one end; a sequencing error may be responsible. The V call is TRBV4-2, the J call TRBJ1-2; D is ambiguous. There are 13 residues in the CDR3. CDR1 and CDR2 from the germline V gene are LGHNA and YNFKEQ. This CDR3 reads CANSQDQGYGYTF. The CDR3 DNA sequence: TGTGCCAACAGCCAAGATCAAGGCTATGGTTACACCTTC.

The CDR3 DNA follows: TGCAGCGCCAGGACAGTTAAGAGCACTGAAGCTTTCTTT. This encodes CSARTVKSTEAFF. The chain is built from TRBV29-1 and TRBJ1-1, with a tentative D call TRBD1 (6 bases). V was trimmed by 7 bases and J by 4 bases, leaving 16 bases between them. CDR3 length: 13 residues. The germline gives CDR1 SQVTM, CDR2 ANQGSEA.

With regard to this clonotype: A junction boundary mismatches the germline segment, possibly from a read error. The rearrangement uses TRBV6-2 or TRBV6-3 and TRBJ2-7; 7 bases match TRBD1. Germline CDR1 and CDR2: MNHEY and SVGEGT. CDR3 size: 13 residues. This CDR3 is CASDRERDYEKYF. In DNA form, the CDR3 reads TGTGCCAGTGACAGGGAGCGTGACTACGAGAAGTATTTC.

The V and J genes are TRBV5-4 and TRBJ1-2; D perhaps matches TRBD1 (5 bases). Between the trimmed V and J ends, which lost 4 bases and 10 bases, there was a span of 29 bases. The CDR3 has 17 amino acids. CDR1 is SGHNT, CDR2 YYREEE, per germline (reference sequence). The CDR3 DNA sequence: TGTGCCAGCAGCCCTGCTAGACAGTCCACTTTATACGATGACTACACCTTC. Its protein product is CASSPARQSTLYDDYTF.

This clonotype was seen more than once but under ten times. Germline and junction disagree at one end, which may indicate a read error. The CDR3 coding sequence is TGTGTCAGCAGTTTATATGGGACAGGGGGCTCCTACAATGAGCAGTTCTTC. Its translation: CVSSLYGTGGSYNEQFF. This sequence joins TRBV28 and TRBJ2-1, with 11 bases fitting TRBD1. Germline CDR1 is MDHEN and CDR2 is SYDVKM. The length of the CDR3 is 17 residues.

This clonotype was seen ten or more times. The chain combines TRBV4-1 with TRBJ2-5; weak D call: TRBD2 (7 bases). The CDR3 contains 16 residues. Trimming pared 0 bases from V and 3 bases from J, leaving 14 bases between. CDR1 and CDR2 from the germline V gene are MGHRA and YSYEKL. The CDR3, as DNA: TGCGCCAGCAGCCAAGACGGGGGGCGAGGGGAAGAGACCCAGTACTTC. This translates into CASSQDGGRGEETQYF.

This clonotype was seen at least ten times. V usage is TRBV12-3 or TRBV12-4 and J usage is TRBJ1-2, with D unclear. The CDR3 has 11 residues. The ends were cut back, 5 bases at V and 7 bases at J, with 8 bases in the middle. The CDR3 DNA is TGTGCCAGCAGTCTACACAGTGGCTACACCTTC. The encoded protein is CASSLHSGYTF.

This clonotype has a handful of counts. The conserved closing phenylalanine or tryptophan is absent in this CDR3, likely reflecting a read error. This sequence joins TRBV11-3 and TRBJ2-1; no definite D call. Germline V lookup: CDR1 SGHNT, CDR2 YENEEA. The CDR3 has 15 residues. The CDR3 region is CAGSLRPASYNEQFI. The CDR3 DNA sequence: TGTGCCGGCAGCTTACGACCGGCCTCCTACAATGAGCAGTTCATC.

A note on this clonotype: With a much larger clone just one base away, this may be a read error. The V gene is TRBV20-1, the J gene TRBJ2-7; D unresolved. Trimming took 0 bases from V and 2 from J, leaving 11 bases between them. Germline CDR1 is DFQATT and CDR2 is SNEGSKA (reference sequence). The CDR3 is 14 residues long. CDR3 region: CSARDSVAAYEQYF. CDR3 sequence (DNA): TGCAGTGCTAGAGATTCCGTGGCAGCCTACGAGCAGTACTTC.

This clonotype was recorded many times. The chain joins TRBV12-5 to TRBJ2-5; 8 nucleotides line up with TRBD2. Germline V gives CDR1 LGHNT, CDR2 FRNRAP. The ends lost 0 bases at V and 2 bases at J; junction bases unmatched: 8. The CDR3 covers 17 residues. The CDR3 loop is CASGLVNSGGKQETQYF. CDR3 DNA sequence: TGTGCTAGTGGTTTGGTAAACAGCGGGGGAAAACAAGAGACCCAGTACTTC.

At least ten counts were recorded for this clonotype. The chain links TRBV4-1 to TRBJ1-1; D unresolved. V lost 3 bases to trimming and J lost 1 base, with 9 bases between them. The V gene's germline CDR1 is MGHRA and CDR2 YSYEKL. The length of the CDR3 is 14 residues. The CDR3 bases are TGCGCCAGCAGCCACGTCCAGGAGAACACTGAAGCTTTCTTT. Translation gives CASSHVQENTEAFF.

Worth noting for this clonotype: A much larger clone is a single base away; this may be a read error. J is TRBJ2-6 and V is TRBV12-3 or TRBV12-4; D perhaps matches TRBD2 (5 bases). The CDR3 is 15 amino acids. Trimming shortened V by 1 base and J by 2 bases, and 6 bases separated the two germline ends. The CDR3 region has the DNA TGTGCCAGCAGTTTAGTGGGAGCTGGGGCCAACGTCCTGACTTTC. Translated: CASSLVGAGANVLTF.

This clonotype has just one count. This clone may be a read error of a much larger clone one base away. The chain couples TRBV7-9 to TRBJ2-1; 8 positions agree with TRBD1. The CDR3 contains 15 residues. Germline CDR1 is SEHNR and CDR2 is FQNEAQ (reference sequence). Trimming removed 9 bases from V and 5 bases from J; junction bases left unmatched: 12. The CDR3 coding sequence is TGTGCCAGAAGACGACAGGGGAATCTAAACAATGAGCAGTTCTTC. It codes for CARRRQGNLNNEQFF.

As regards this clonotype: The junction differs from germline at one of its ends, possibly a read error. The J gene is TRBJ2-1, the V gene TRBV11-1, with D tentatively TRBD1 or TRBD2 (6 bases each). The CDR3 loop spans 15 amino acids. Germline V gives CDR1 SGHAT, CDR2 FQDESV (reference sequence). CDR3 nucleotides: TGTGCCAGCAGCCTCGGGGGTCAGGGACACAGTGAGCACTTCTTC. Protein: CASSLGGQGHSEHFF.

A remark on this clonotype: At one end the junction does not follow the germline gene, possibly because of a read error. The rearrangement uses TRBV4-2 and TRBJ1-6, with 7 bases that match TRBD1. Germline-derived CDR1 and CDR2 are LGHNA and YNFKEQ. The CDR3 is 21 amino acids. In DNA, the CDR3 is TGTGCCAGCAGCCAAGTCCCTCTGGTCAGGGGGGATCCCGCCTATAATTCACCTCTCCACTTT. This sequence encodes CASSQVPLVRGDPAYNSPLHF.

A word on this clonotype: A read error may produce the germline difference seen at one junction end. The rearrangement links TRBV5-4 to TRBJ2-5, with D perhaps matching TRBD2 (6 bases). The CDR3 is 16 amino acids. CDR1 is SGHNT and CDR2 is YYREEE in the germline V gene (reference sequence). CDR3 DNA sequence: TGTGCCAGCGGCTTGGTGCTAGTGGGAGGTCAAGAGACTCAGTACTTC. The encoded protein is CASGLVLVGGQETQYF.